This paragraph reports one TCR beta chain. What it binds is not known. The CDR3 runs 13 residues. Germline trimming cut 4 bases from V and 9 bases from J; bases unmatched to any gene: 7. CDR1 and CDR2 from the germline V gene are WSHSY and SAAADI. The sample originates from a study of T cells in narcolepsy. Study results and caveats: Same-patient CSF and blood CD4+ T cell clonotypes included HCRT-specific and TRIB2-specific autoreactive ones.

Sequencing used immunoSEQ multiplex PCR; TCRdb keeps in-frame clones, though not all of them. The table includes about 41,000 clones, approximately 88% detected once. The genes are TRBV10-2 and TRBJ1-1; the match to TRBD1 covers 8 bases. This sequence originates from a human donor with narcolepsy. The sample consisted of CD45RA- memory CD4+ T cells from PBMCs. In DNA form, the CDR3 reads TGCGCCAGCAGTGGGACAGGGAGGACTAAAGCTTTCTTT. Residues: CASSGTGRTKAFF.